These 32 T cell receptor beta chains share one sample of origin, sequenced in a study of blood T cell repertoires in COVID-19. TCRdb keeps only in-frame clones here, not all; method: immunoSEQ multiplex PCR. The data show 170,000 or so clones, approximately 86% seen once. The sequenced sample consisted of peripheral blood. These TCRs come from a man in his fifties or sixties with active or convalescent COVID-19.

The J gene is TRBJ1-1, the V gene TRBV19; D may be TRBD1 (6 bases). CDR3 length equals 17 residues. Trimming shortened V by 7 bases and J by 0 bases, and 21 bases separated the two germline ends. From germline, CDR1 is LNHDA and CDR2 SQIVND (reference sequence). The CDR3 DNA is TGTGCCAGTACCCCTATCCAGGCAGGGGCGCTGAACACTGAAGCTTTCTTT. Its protein is CASTPIQAGALNTEAFF.

The chain couples TRBV6-1 to TRBJ2-3; the D is unclear. The CDR3 length is 14 residues. Per germline, CDR1 MNHNS and CDR2 SASEGT. The germline V and J ends were trimmed by 1 base and 3 bases, with 8 bases remaining between them. In DNA, the CDR3 is TGTGCCAGCAGTGAAGATCCCCGGACAGATACGCAGTATTTT. Translated, it gives CASSEDPRTDTQYF.

This clone was seen just once. For the CDR3, the DNA is TGTGCCAGCACAGGACAGGGTAACTATGGCTACACCTTC. This gives the protein CASTGQGNYGYTF. V usage is TRBV6-5 and J usage is TRBJ1-2, with TRBD1 identical over 8 bases. V lost 7 bases to trimming and J lost 1 base; unmatched junction nucleotides: 2. Germline CDR1 is MNHEY and CDR2 is SVGAGI. This CDR3 has 13 amino acids.

J is TRBJ2-2 and V is TRBV9; TRBD2 matches at 14 bases. The CDR3 is 17 residues long. Germline V gene sequence: CDR1 SGDLS, CDR2 YYNGEE. After removal of 2 bases from V and 5 bases from J, the junction contained 5 bases not matched to a gene. CDR3 loop: CASSVGLAGGRTGELFF. The CDR3 DNA reads as TGTGCCAGCAGCGTCGGACTAGCGGGAGGTAGGACCGGGGAGCTGTTTTTT.

The rearrangement links TRBV7-9 to TRBJ1-2; TRBD1 aligns across 7 bases. The CDR3 contains 16 residues. Germline CDR1 SEHNR, CDR2 FQNEAQ (reference sequence). J was trimmed by 1 base and V by 2 bases; bases with no gene match: 7. Written as DNA, the CDR3 is TGTGCCAGCAGCTTATTAGGGGGACAGATTAACTATGGCTACACCTTC. Its translation is CASSLLGGQINYGYTF.

Comments on this clone: Additional DNA sequences in this sample encode the identical CDR3. V and J are TRBV5-4 and TRBJ2-2; D uncertain. The CDR3 totals 15 residues. The germline V and J ends were trimmed by 0 bases and 3 bases, with 9 bases remaining between them. CDR1 and CDR2 from the germline V gene are SGHNT and YYREEE (reference sequence). This CDR3 is CASSLAGGDTGELFF. The DNA of the CDR3 is TGTGCCAGCAGCTTGGCCGGTGGAGACACCGGGGAGCTGTTTTTT.

The CDR3 DNA reads as TGTGCCAGCAGCCCCATAGCGGGAGGGCCCTACAATGAGCAGTTCTTC. Translation gives CASSPIAGGPYNEQFF. The chain has TRBV27 and TRBJ2-1; 11 bases align to TRBD2. The CDR3 extends over 16 amino acids. V lost 6 bases to trimming and J lost 2 bases; unmatched junction nucleotides: 6. CDR1 and CDR2 (germline): MNHEY, SMNVEV (reference sequence).

V usage is TRBV10-3 and J usage is TRBJ2-6; 9 nucleotides match TRBD1. Germline values: CDR1 ENHRY, CDR2 SYGVKD. The CDR3 runs to 16 residues. The V and J ends lost 11 bases and 0 bases, in that order; junction bases with no gene match: 8. The CDR3: CAPRDRDPSGANVLTF. The CDR3 DNA follows: TGTGCCCCCCGGGACAGGGACCCCTCTGGGGCCAACGTCCTGACTTTC.

The chain couples TRBV11-1 to TRBJ1-1; no definite D call. CDR1 SGHAT and CDR2 FQDESV come from the germline V gene (reference sequence). The CDR3 contains 13 residues. Trimming shortened V by 3 bases and J by 0 bases, and 5 bases separated the two germline ends. The CDR3 loop reads CASSFRLNTEAFF. CDR3 in DNA: TGTGCCAGCAGCTTCCGGTTGAACACTGAAGCTTTCTTT.

The V call is TRBV28, the J call TRBJ2-5; 11 bases match TRBD1. CDR3 length: 16 amino acids. With 5 bases clipped from V and 5 bases from J, the junction kept 10 bases outside the gene matches. Germline CDR1 is MDHEN and CDR2 is SYDVKM. The CDR3: CASSTPRTGGLETQYF. The CDR3 coding sequence is TGTGCCAGCAGTACCCCCCGGACAGGGGGCCTGGAGACCCAGTACTTC.

The CDR3 sequence: CASSLMDRFYGYTF. The DNA for the CDR3 is TGTGCCAGCAGCTTGATGGACAGGTTCTATGGCTACACCTTC. The rearrangement joins TRBV5-6 to TRBJ1-2; 7 bases map to TRBD1. CDR1 is SGHDT and CDR2 is YYEEEE in the germline V gene. J was trimmed by 4 bases and V by 1 base; bases with no gene match: 4. This CDR3 is built from 14 residues.

The V and J genes are TRBV9 and TRBJ1-4, with no clear D. Trimming took 5 bases from V and 0 from J, leaving 8 bases between them. Per the germline V gene, CDR1 is SGDLS and CDR2 is YYNGEE. The CDR3 runs to 14 residues. CDR3 sequence (DNA): TGTGCCAGCAGTCTAACTGCAACTAATGAAAAACTGTTTTTT. Encoded protein: CASSLTATNEKLFF.

V is TRBV24-1 and J is TRBJ1-2; no reliable D call. CDR1 KGHDR and CDR2 SFDVKD come from the germline V gene. The germline V and J ends were trimmed by 1 base and 8 bases, with 7 bases remaining between them. The CDR3 loop spans 12 amino acids. CDR3 loop: CATSDFGQGYTF. The CDR3 nucleotides are TGTGCCACCAGTGATTTTGGGCAGGGCTACACCTTC.

The CDR3 DNA is TGTGCCAGCAGCTTGACAGAAAACTATGGCTACACCTTC. Protein sequence: CASSLTENYGYTF. This chain uses TRBV6-2 or TRBV6-3 with TRBJ1-2, with D possibly matching TRBD1 (5 bases). Germline V gives CDR1 MNHEY, CDR2 SVGEGT. Between the trimmed V and J ends, which lost 6 bases and 2 bases, there was a span of 10 bases. This CDR3 contains 13 residues.

CDR3 residues: CASRSGTEGDEQYF. CDR3 bases: TGTGCCAGCAGATCCGGGACCGAGGGGGACGAGCAGTACTTC. The chain carries TRBV2 and TRBJ2-7, with a weak D call TRBD1 (6 bases). From germline, CDR1 is SNHLY and CDR2 FYNNEI. The CDR3 covers 14 residues. V lost 6 bases and J 5 bases, leaving 17 bases between the germline ends. Based on the CDR3 plus reference TRBV2 and TRBJ2-7, the full variable domain is EPEVTQTPSHQVTQMGQEVILRCVPISNHLYFYWYRQILGQKVEFLVSFYNNEISEKSEIFDDQFSVERPDGSNFTLKIRSTKLEDSAMYFCASRSGTEGDEQYFGPGTRLTVT.

The V call is TRBV5-1, the J call TRBJ1-3; 7 bases fit TRBD1. V was pared by 5 bases and J by 4 bases, with 9 bases of the junction left unmatched. This CDR3 has 15 amino acids. Germline V lookup: CDR1 SGHRS, CDR2 YFSETQ. The CDR3 DNA sequence: TGCGCCAGCAGTTCCGGGACAGAGTCCGGAAACACCATATATTTT. This translates into CASSSGTESGNTIYF.

This chain joins TRBV19 and TRBJ2-7; no clear D. Trimming left V 2 bases short and J 0 bases short, with 8 bases between. Germline lookup yields CDR1 LNHDA and CDR2 SQIVND (reference sequence). This CDR3 is 14 amino acids long. CDR3 coding DNA: TGTGCCAGTAGTATAAGGAGTGTCTCCTACGAGCAGTACTTC. Protein sequence: CASSIRSVSYEQYF.

This chain joins TRBV7-9 and TRBJ1-4; the D is unclear. The V gene's germline CDR1 is SEHNR and CDR2 FQNEAQ (reference sequence). This CDR3 comprises 12 residues. V was cut by 10 bases and J by 6 bases, with 12 bases left in between. The CDR3 here is CAKSGLDEKLFF. The CDR3 bases are TGTGCCAAATCGGGGTTGGATGAAAAACTGTTTTTT.

The chain employs TRBV4-2 and TRBJ2-3, with TRBD2 matching over 12 bases. The V and J ends lost 1 base and 0 bases, in that order; junction bases with no gene match: 2. There are 17 residues in the CDR3. Germline CDR1 and CDR2: LGHNA and YNFKEQ. The CDR3 spells CASSQGGLAGSTDTQYF. As DNA, the CDR3 is TGTGCCAGCAGCCAAGGAGGACTAGCGGGAAGCACAGATACGCAGTATTTT.

The V call is TRBV5-1, the J call TRBJ1-5, with a weak D call TRBD1 (6 bases). In germline, CDR1 is SGHRS, CDR2 YFSETQ. The length of the CDR3 is 16 residues. With 0 bases removed from V and 1 base from J, the gap between germline ends came to 11 bases. The CDR3 spells CASSLAPRGSNQPQHF. CDR3 coding DNA: TGCGCCAGCAGCTTGGCCCCCAGGGGAAGCAATCAGCCCCAGCATTTT.

This chain connects TRBV19 to TRBJ2-7; perhaps TRBD2 as D (6 bases). The germline V and J ends were trimmed by 6 bases and 0 bases, with 12 bases remaining between them. The CDR3 sequence is 14 residues long. Germline CDR1 and CDR2: LNHDA and SQIVND (reference sequence). CDR3 region: CASREGGFSYEQYF. DNA of the CDR3: TGTGCCAGTAGGGAGGGCGGGTTCTCCTACGAGCAGTACTTC. Complete variable domain (other parts from reference TRBV19 and TRBJ2-7): DGGITQSPKYLFRKEGQNVTLSCEQNLNHDAMYWYRQDPGQGLRLIYYSQIVNDFQKGDIAEGYSVSREKKESFPLTVTSAQKNPTAFYLCASREGGFSYEQYFGPGTRLTVT.

A note on this clone: The sample contains more than one DNA sequence encoding this CDR3. The chain employs TRBV18 and TRBJ1-5, with D unresolved. The V gene's germline CDR1 is KGHSH and CDR2 LQKENI. The CDR3 runs 14 residues. V gave up 0 bases and J gave up 4 bases, with 7 bases separating them. CDR3: CASSPPGGNQPQHF. Here the CDR3 DNA reads TGTGCCAGCTCACCACCGGGAGGGAATCAGCCCCAGCATTTT.

The chain links TRBV30 to TRBJ2-1; 10 nucleotides agree with TRBD2. This CDR3 contains 19 residues. Germline lookup yields CDR1 GTSNPN and CDR2 SVGIG (reference sequence). The ends lost 1 base at V and 8 bases at J; junction bases unmatched: 20. This CDR3 is CAWSGLLAGADWLLDEQFF. The DNA of the CDR3 is TGTGCCTGGAGTGGCCTCCTAGCGGGGGCTGACTGGTTACTCGATGAGCAGTTCTTC.

This clone was recorded only once. V gene TRBV27 combines with J gene TRBJ1-1, with D unresolved. V dropped 1 base and J dropped 4 bases, with 13 bases sitting between them. The CDR3 totals 15 residues. Looked up from germline, CDR1 is MNHEY and CDR2 is SMNVEV (reference sequence). CDR3 sequence (DNA): TGTGCCAGCAGTTTATTAGAGGGTGGAGGCACTGAAGCTTTCTTT. Its protein product is CASSLLEGGGTEAFF.

The chain employs TRBV6-5 and TRBJ2-7, with TRBD1 as a possible D gene (6 bases). The CDR3 runs 14 residues. Germline-derived CDR1 and CDR2 are MNHEY and SVGAGI. Trimming removed 6 bases from V and 0 bases from J, with 12 bases in between. The CDR3 DNA follows: TGTGCCAGCAGCACAGGGTCCAACTCCTACGAGCAGTACTTC. Protein: CASSTGSNSYEQYF.

As DNA, the CDR3 is TGTGCCAGCAGCCAAGATTGGGTGACAGGGTGGGGATCTGGAGAAAAACTGTTTTTT. Translation: CASSQDWVTGWGSGEKLFF. The genes are TRBV3-1 (or the pseudogene TRBV3-2) and TRBJ1-4, with TRBD1 matching over 7 bases. V lost 0 bases to trimming and J lost 8 bases; unmatched junction nucleotides: 18. The CDR3 covers 19 residues. Germline loops: CDR1 LGHDT, CDR2 YNNKEL (reference sequence).

The chain combines TRBV7-3 with TRBJ1-1; 9 nucleotides match TRBD1. The CDR3 spans 16 residues. Unmatched junction bases numbered 11, after V lost 5 bases and J lost 4 bases. In germline, CDR1 is SGHTA, CDR2 FQGTGA. The chain's CDR3 is CASSNSGGQGGTEAFF. The DNA for the CDR3 is TGTGCCAGCAGCAATTCGGGGGGACAGGGAGGCACTGAAGCTTTCTTT.

The V gene is TRBV5-1, the J gene TRBJ2-7, with 11 bases aligning to TRBD2. J lost 1 base, V lost 0 bases, and 3 bases had no gene match. Germline CDR1 SGHRS, CDR2 YFSETQ. This CDR3 region has 16 residues. Here the CDR3 reads CASSLVAGGPSYEQYF. The CDR3 coding sequence is TGCGCCAGCAGCTTGGTAGCGGGAGGGCCGTCCTACGAGCAGTACTTC.

This clone was seen a single time. V gene TRBV12-3 or TRBV12-4 combines with J gene TRBJ2-1; D unresolved. Between the trimmed V and J ends, which lost 6 bases and 9 bases, there was a span of 15 bases. There are 13 residues in the CDR3. CDR3 coding DNA: TGTGCCAGCAGCCTAGAGATAGGCGGTGAGCAGTTCTTC. This encodes CASSLEIGGEQFF.

The J gene is TRBJ2-1, the V gene TRBV7-9; tentative D call: TRBD2 (6 bases). Germline V gives CDR1 SEHNR, CDR2 FQNEAQ (reference sequence). The CDR3 totals 13 residues. Trimming removed 5 bases from V and 5 bases from J, with 10 bases in between. CDR3: CASSLRGNNEQFF. The CDR3 nucleotides read TGTGCCAGCAGCCTTCGCGGGAACAATGAGCAGTTCTTC.

The chain combines TRBV3-1 (or the pseudogene TRBV3-2) with TRBJ2-3; D not certain. Trimming cost V 1 base and J 4 bases, with 9 bases left between them. The CDR3 contains 14 residues. Germline V lookup: CDR1 LGHDT, CDR2 YNNKEL (reference sequence). CDR3 protein: CASSQGATSDTQYF. The CDR3 nucleotides are TGTGCCAGCAGCCAAGGGGCTACCTCAGATACGCAGTATTTT.

This clone occurred a few times. The chain carries TRBV6-2 or TRBV6-3 and TRBJ1-5, with no clear D. Deletions cut 6 bases from V and 0 bases from J, with 18 bases between. The CDR3 covers 17 residues. Germline V gives CDR1 MNHEY, CDR2 SVGEGT. CDR3: CASSRTPQAGSNQPQHF. The CDR3 nucleotides are TGTGCCAGCAGCCGGACCCCCCAAGCGGGTAGCAATCAGCCCCAGCATTTT.